This T cell receptor (beta chain) was retrieved from a study of T cells after yellow fever vaccination. Via MiXCR, TCRdb re-called the 5' RACE reads, giving one row per CDR3 protein. The sample has hundreds of thousands of distinct CDR3 sequences, approximately 18% seen once; the top ten hold roughly a sixth. The V gene's germline CDR1 is SGDLS and CDR2 YYNGEE. With 4 bases clipped from V and 1 base from J, the junction kept 5 bases outside the gene matches. This CDR3 spans 14 amino acids. This clonotype was counted ten times or more. This TCR was sampled from a man between 18 and 35 years old who received the YFV17D yellow fever vaccine. The rearrangement joins TRBV9 to TRBJ2-7, with 7 nucleotides matching TRBD1. Sequencing was performed on PBMCs, taken before the yellow fever booster vaccination. This CDR3 is CASSLRDSSYEQYF. CDR3 bases: TGTGCCAGCAGCCTTCGGGACAGTTCCTACGAGCAGTACTTC.